Following are 30 T cell receptor beta chains from one sample sequenced in a study of OX40 agonist ivuxolimab in advanced cancers. Profiling relied on immunoSEQ multiplex PCR, and the TCRdb table lists in-frame clones only, not all of them. The sample lists around 110,000 clones; over 85% were seen once. Here the sequenced sample was CD4+ or CD8+ T cells sorted from blood, taken in a trial of the OX40 agonist ivuxolimab. The receptors originated from an adult with an advanced solid tumor such as melanoma, head and neck, liver or kidney cancer.

This chain connects TRBV6-5 to TRBJ1-5; 8 nucleotides match TRBD1. With V trimmed by 6 bases and J by 3 bases, 4 bases remained unmatched. CDR1 is MNHEY, CDR2 SVGAGI, per germline. The CDR3 runs to 14 residues. The CDR3 spells CASSRQGINQPQHF. CDR3 coding DNA: TGTGCCAGCAGCAGACAGGGGATCAATCAGCCCCAGCATTTT.

The rearrangement links TRBV5-4 to TRBJ2-7, with a tentative D call TRBD1 (5 bases). CDR1 is SGHNT and CDR2 is YYREEE in the germline V gene (reference sequence). This CDR3 region has 14 residues. V gave up 1 base and J gave up 0 bases, with 8 bases separating them. Here the CDR3 reads CASSLRQGSYEQYF. The CDR3 DNA reads TGTGCCAGCAGCTTGAGGCAGGGCTCCTACGAGCAGTACTTC.

The V and J genes are TRBV5-6 and TRBJ2-5; 8 nucleotides line up with TRBD2. Trimming cost V 7 bases and J 2 bases; bases outside gene matches: 7. The CDR3 extends over 14 amino acids. The germline V gene encodes CDR1 SGHDT and CDR2 YYEEEE. The CDR3 nucleotides read TGTGCCAGCGGCTCCCGGGGGGGACAAGAGACCCAGTACTTC. Its protein is CASGSRGGQETQYF.

The gene calls are TRBV5-1 and TRBJ2-7; unclear D gene. CDR3 length: 11 amino acids. In germline, CDR1 is SGHRS, CDR2 YFSETQ. Trimming stripped 3 bases from V and 2 bases from J, with 3 bases between. In DNA, the CDR3 is TGCGCCAGCAGCTCAACCTACGAGCAGTACTTC. It yields the protein CASSSTYEQYF.

The rearrangement joins TRBV25-1 to TRBJ1-4, with D possibly matching TRBD1 (6 bases). Germline lookup yields CDR1 MGHDK and CDR2 SYGVNS. This CDR3 has 17 amino acids. V lost 2 bases to trimming and J lost 6 bases, with 19 bases between them. Here the CDR3 DNA reads TGTGCCAGCAGTGAAGGCACAGGGTTTTTGTCGTATGAAAAACTGTTTTTT. This codes for CASSEGTGFLSYEKLFF.

V and J are TRBV7-2 and TRBJ2-5, with D hard to call. Germline loops: CDR1 SGHTA, CDR2 FQGNSA. Trimming cost V 3 bases and J 0 bases, with 5 bases left between them. This CDR3 has 13 amino acids. The CDR3 DNA sequence: TGTGCCAGCAGCTTCTCCAACCAAGAGACCCAGTACTTC. This encodes CASSFSNQETQYF.

The chain joins TRBV5-1 to TRBJ1-4; no firm D call. Germline V CDR1 and CDR2: SGHRS, YFSETQ. Trimming took 3 bases from V and 0 from J, leaving 12 bases between them. The CDR3 is 16 amino acids. The CDR3 region is CASSSTSGTTNEKLFF. The DNA for the CDR3 is TGCGCCAGCAGCTCCACCTCCGGGACAACTAATGAAAAACTGTTTTTT.

V usage is TRBV18 and J usage is TRBJ2-1; 7 bases line up with TRBD1. V dropped 3 bases and J dropped 6; count of bases not matched to a gene: 11. CDR3 size: 16 residues. Looked up from germline, CDR1 is KGHSH and CDR2 is LQKENI. The DNA of the CDR3 is TGTGCCAGCTCACCCCCAGGGGGTAGACGGGGCAATGAGCAGTTCTTC. It codes for CASSPPGGRRGNEQFF.

The V call is TRBV15, the J call TRBJ2-7; 8 bases are a match to TRBD2. Germline lookup yields CDR1 LNHNV and CDR2 YYDKDF (reference sequence). The CDR3 has 16 amino acids. V shed 2 bases, J shed 5 bases, and the junction held 11 bases outside the gene matches. CDR3 sequence: CATSRSNTAGGHEQYF. CDR3 in DNA: TGTGCCACCAGCAGAAGCAATACGGCGGGAGGACACGAGCAGTACTTC.

The CDR3 nucleotides are TGCGCCAGCAGCTTGGGATTGCTTCTCCCTCCCCCTACAGATACGCAGTATTTT. Residues: CASSLGLLLPPPTDTQYF. This rearrangement joins TRBV5-1 to TRBJ2-3; D call uncertain. Germline V lookup: CDR1 SGHRS, CDR2 YFSETQ. CDR3 size: 18 residues. The V and J ends lost 0 bases and 3 bases respectively, with 20 bases between them.

Here the CDR3 reads CASSPLGQSYEQYF. Written as DNA, the CDR3 is TGTGCCAGCAGTCCCCTGGGACAGAGCTACGAGCAGTACTTC. The rearrangement uses TRBV28 and TRBJ2-7; 7 nucleotides agree with TRBD1. V was clipped by 5 bases and J by 3 bases; unmatched bases: 7. Germline V gene sequence: CDR1 MDHEN, CDR2 SYDVKM. The CDR3 is 14 amino acids.

J is TRBJ2-7 and V is TRBV27; D is unclear. Germline assignment: CDR1 MNHEY and CDR2 SMNVEV (reference sequence). This CDR3 has 17 residues. V lost 2 bases and J 1 base, leaving 18 bases between the germline ends. This CDR3 reads CASSLARSSRSSYEQYF. CDR3 DNA: TGTGCCAGCAGTTTAGCACGGTCTTCGCGTAGTTCCTACGAGCAGTACTTC.

The chain is built from TRBV28 and TRBJ2-7; no firm D call. The CDR3 is 12 amino acids. V was cut by 6 bases and J by 0 bases, with 6 bases left in between. Per the germline V gene, CDR1 is MDHEN and CDR2 is SYDVKM. The CDR3, as DNA: TGTGCCAGCAGCCAAACCTCCTACGAGCAGTACTTC. Its protein product is CASSQTSYEQYF.

The CDR3 DNA follows: TGCAGTGCTAGGCAGGGAAATACGCAGTATTTT. It codes for CSARQGNTQYF. V is TRBV20-1 and J is TRBJ2-3; maybe TRBD1 (5 bases). This CDR3 comprises 11 residues. Germline V gene sequence: CDR1 DFQATT, CDR2 SNEGSKA (reference sequence). Deletions cut 3 bases from V and 7 bases from J, with 8 bases between.

The V call is TRBV7-3, the J call TRBJ2-7, with 10 bases identical to TRBD2. Germline-derived CDR1 and CDR2 are SGHTA and FQGTGA. This CDR3 is built from 14 residues. Trimming removed 5 bases from V and 5 bases from J; junction bases left unmatched: 6. This CDR3 is CASSPSGRADEQYF. CDR3 DNA sequence: TGTGCCAGCAGCCCTAGCGGGAGAGCAGACGAGCAGTACTTC.

This chain links TRBV28 with TRBJ2-7, with 7 bases lining up with TRBD1. CDR3 length: 16 amino acids. Per germline, CDR1 MDHEN and CDR2 SYDVKM. The V segment lost 2 bases and the J segment 0 bases; nucleotides outside the gene matches: 7. The CDR3 loop is CASSLTTGTVSYEQYF. CDR3 in DNA: TGTGCCAGCAGTTTAACGACCGGGACAGTCTCCTACGAGCAGTACTTC. Complete variable domain (other parts from reference TRBV28 and TRBJ2-7): DVKVTQSSRYLVKRTGEKVFLECVQDMDHENMFWYRQDPGLGLRLIYFSYDVKMKEKGDIPEGYSVSREKKERFSLILESASTNQTSMYLCASSLTTGTVSYEQYFGPGTRLTVT.

The chain recombines TRBV10-1 with TRBJ2-2; D is ambiguous. The germline gives CDR1 WNHNN, CDR2 SYGVQD (reference sequence). Trimming left V 0 bases short and J 0 bases short, with 11 bases between. The CDR3 is 17 amino acids. CDR3 DNA: TGCGCCAGCAGTGAGTCAAGTAGAACAGCGAACACCGGGGAGCTGTTTTTT. It codes for CASSESSRTANTGELFF.

The chain is built from TRBV27 and TRBJ2-7; TRBD2 matches 10 bases. V lost 2 bases to trimming and J lost 3 bases; unmatched junction nucleotides: 4. Germline V gives CDR1 MNHEY, CDR2 SMNVEV (reference sequence). The CDR3 is 15 residues long. CDR3 nucleotide sequence: TGTGCCAGCAGTTTAAGGCTAGCGGGAGTCTACGAGCAGTACTTC. It is translated as CASSLRLAGVYEQYF.

The J gene is TRBJ1-5, the V gene TRBV14; D is uncertain. V shed 3 bases and J shed 6 bases, with 6 bases lying between them. The germline V gene encodes CDR1 SGHDN and CDR2 FVKESK. The CDR3 loop spans 12 amino acids. The CDR3 nucleotides read TGTGCCAGCAGCCAGGGATCTCAGCCCCAGCATTTT. Translation: CASSQGSQPQHF.

The chain uses TRBV14 and TRBJ1-1; the match to TRBD1 covers 8 bases. CDR1 and CDR2 from the germline V gene are SGHDN and FVKESK. The CDR3 spans 13 residues. V lost 4 bases, J lost 3 bases, and 1 base stayed unmatched. The CDR3 DNA sequence: TGTGCCAGCAGCCGACAGGGGTACACTGAAGCTTTCTTT. It yields the protein CASSRQGYTEAFF.

V and J are TRBV14 and TRBJ1-4; 9 nucleotides match TRBD1. This CDR3 region has 14 residues. Trimming cost V 3 bases and J 6 bases; bases outside gene matches: 2. Germline V lookup: CDR1 SGHDN, CDR2 FVKESK. The chain's CDR3 is CASSHTGGYEKLFF. CDR3 coding DNA: TGTGCCAGCAGCCACACAGGGGGCTATGAAAAACTGTTTTTT.

This clone has only a few counts. The genes are TRBV30 and TRBJ1-5; D is ambiguous. This CDR3 is built from 13 residues. The V and J ends lost 0 bases and 4 bases respectively, with 7 bases between them. Germline assignment: CDR1 GTSNPN and CDR2 SVGIG (reference sequence). The DNA of the CDR3 is TGTGCCTGGAGTGTATCGCCTAATCAGCCCCAGCATTTT. It encodes CAWSVSPNQPQHF.

The rearrangement joins TRBV5-4 to TRBJ2-2; no definite D call. Trimming cost V 1 base and J 7 bases, with 8 bases left between them. This CDR3 spans 13 amino acids. Germline V gene data show CDR1 as SGHNT and CDR2 as YYREEE (reference sequence). CDR3 sequence reads: CASSLTSNGELFF. In DNA form, the CDR3 reads TGTGCCAGCAGCTTGACGAGTAACGGGGAGCTGTTTTTT.

The J gene is TRBJ1-2, the V gene TRBV5-6; tentative D call: TRBD1 (5 bases). CDR3 length equals 16 residues. The germline V gene encodes CDR1 SGHDT and CDR2 YYEEEE. V was clipped by 4 bases and J by 2 bases, with 18 bases between them. The CDR3 region is CASSPGLAGINYGYTF. The CDR3 nucleotides are TGTGCCAGCAGCCCGGGACTAGCAGGTATAAACTATGGCTACACCTTC. Complete variable domain (other parts from reference TRBV5-6 and TRBJ1-2): DAGVTQSPTHLIKTRGQQVTLRCSPKSGHDTVSWYQQALGQGPQFIFQYYEEEERQRGNFPDRFSGHQFPNYSSELNVNALLLGDSALYLCASSPGLAGINYGYTFGSGTRLTVV.

V gene TRBV19 combines with J gene TRBJ1-1; TRBD1 aligns across 10 bases. The CDR3 contains 14 residues. In germline, CDR1 is LNHDA, CDR2 SQIVND (reference sequence). With V trimmed by 6 bases and J by 7 bases, 8 bases remained unmatched. CDR3 DNA sequence: TGTGCCAGTAGCAGAGGGACAGGGGAGGATGAAGCTTTCTTT. Translating gives CASSRGTGEDEAFF.

The chain links TRBV6-5 to TRBJ1-2; possible D gene TRBD1, 6 bases. Germline assignment: CDR1 MNHEY and CDR2 SVGAGI. This CDR3 has 15 residues. The V end lost 5 bases, the J end lost 0 bases, and 13 bases lay between the germline ends. Here the CDR3 reads CASSRTGTSNYGYTF. Written as DNA, the CDR3 is TGTGCCAGCAGTAGAACAGGGACCTCTAACTATGGCTACACCTTC.

V is TRBV2 and J is TRBJ2-3; D may be TRBD1 (6 bases). From germline, CDR1 is SNHLY and CDR2 FYNNEI. This CDR3 contains 17 residues. V was cut by 5 bases and J by 4 bases, with 22 bases left in between. The CDR3 loop reads CASSRGQGTVFSDTQYF. The DNA for the CDR3 is TGTGCCAGCAGTAGGGGCCAGGGGACCGTTTTCTCAGATACGCAGTATTTT.

The genes are TRBV6-4 and TRBJ1-3; no firm D call. Trimming stripped 6 bases from V and 0 bases from J, with 6 bases between. This CDR3 is 13 amino acids long. Germline CDR1 reads MRHNA; CDR2 reads SNTAGT. CDR3 DNA: TGTGCCAGCAGCCCAGACTCTGGAAACACCATATATTTT. Translation: CASSPDSGNTIYF.

The chain is built from TRBV28 and TRBJ1-2; D ambiguous. This CDR3 is built from 12 residues. CDR1 is MDHEN, CDR2 SYDVKM, per germline. The ends were cut back, 6 bases at V and 6 bases at J, with 11 bases in the middle. The CDR3 DNA sequence: TGTGCCAGCAGACCATCACGAGATGGCTACACCTTC. It encodes CASRPSRDGYTF.

This clone has only one observation. The rearrangement joins TRBV5-6 to TRBJ1-2; the D is unclear. Trimming removed 0 bases at V and 8 bases at J, with 8 bases between. Per germline, CDR1 SGHDT and CDR2 YYEEEE. The CDR3 spans 12 residues. In nucleotides, the CDR3 is TGTGCCAGCAGCTTGGGCGTTGGCGGCTACACCTTC. Translated, it gives CASSLGVGGYTF.